This T cell receptor beta chain stems from a study of cytomegalovirus exposure and HLA in healthy donors. Study-level findings and limits: Per a later analysis, fewer than 20,000 TCR beta sequences showed association with HLA alleles at 0.05 false discovery rate. TCR beta chain V- and J-gene trimming was linked, in a later analysis, to a missense variant in DCLRE1C. Presence/absence comparisons presumed near-even sequencing depth among donors.

When sampled, the donors appeared nominally healthy, though they likely had unrecorded immune exposures. V lost 2 bases to trimming and J lost 6 bases, with 11 bases between them. The CDR3 runs 14 residues. Germline CDR1 is MNHEY and CDR2 is SMNVEV (reference sequence). As to this clone: The target antigen is unknown.

PCR employed 60 Vbeta and 13 Jbeta primers. Assay used: immunoSEQ multiplex PCR; TCRdb lists only in-frame clones, some missing. The table has 100,000 to 150,000 clones, 82% seen once. The chain carries TRBV27 and TRBJ1-5, with TRBD1 as a possible D gene (5 bases). The receptor was derived from a male donor in good health and CMV-seropositive. Input material: PBMCs. This CDR3 is CASSLGGSGQPQHF. CDR3 sequence (DNA): TGTGCCAGCAGTTTAGGGGGGTCAGGTCAGCCCCAGCATTTT.